The source of this T cell receptor beta chain is a study of shared clonotypes between healthy human individuals. Sequencing was performed with immunoSEQ multiplex PCR; in TCRdb, only in-frame clones are kept and a portion is missing. Of hundreds of thousands of clones in the sample, roughly 98% were seen once. Terminally differentiated effector memory CD45RA+ cells were left out of the naive CD8 fraction, which was CD45RO-negative and positively selected for CCR7. V was cut by 5 bases and J by 5 bases, with 13 bases left in between. The germline V gene has CDR1 LNHNV and CDR2 YYDKDF (reference sequence). The CDR3 is made up of 14 amino acids. For this clone: The antigen is not known.

Findings and limits, study-wide: There were few donors, and this limited the genetic and exposure-history diversity represented.

The chain combines TRBV15 with TRBJ1-5, with D hard to call. Material: naive CD8+ T cells sorted from blood. The receptor was derived from a man aged 30 to 45 in good health. DNA of the CDR3: TGTGCCACCAGCCTAAGACACGTTGATCAGCCCCAGCATTTT. Its protein product is CATSLRHVDQPQHF.